This T cell receptor (beta chain) is drawn from a study of blood T cells in healthy people across ages. Study-wide results and limits: There was no known CMV status for donors, so expanded clonotype changes were possibly confounded. Long-lived donors exceeded aged donors in naive CD4+ cells and diversity.

Staff drew around 10 milliliters of peripheral blood from each donor. Each sample had at least 6 million PBMCs isolated. Combining a sample-barcoded 5' primer with a J-beta primer mix, a second PCR ran for roughly 6 to 11 cycles. MiXCR was run by TCRdb on the 5' RACE reads, yielding one entry per CDR3 protein. The profile shows 870,000 or so distinct CDR3 sequences, roughly 26% of them singletons. Between the trimmed V and J ends, which lost 1 base and 7 bases, there was a span of 10 bases. In germline, CDR1 is LGHDT, CDR2 YNNKEL (reference sequence). The CDR3 is 14 residues long. In regard to this clonotype: Its specificity is unknown.

The sequenced sample consisted of blood. The chain combines TRBV3-1 with TRBJ2-2, with D unresolved. This sequence originates from an elderly woman in good health. The CDR3 reads CASSQASDGGELFF. CDR3 DNA sequence: TGTGCCAGCAGCCAAGCCAGTGACGGCGGGGAGCTGTTTTTT.